Below, 22 T cell receptor beta chains from the same sample are listed, as sequenced in a study of PD-L1 blockade in urothelial cancer. Time point defined: peripheral blood 6 weeks after treatment start. The table came from immunoSEQ multiplex PCR; TCRdb's copy has only in-frame clones and leaves some out. Found here are about 45,000 clones, more than 75% of them singletons; the top ten hold less than 15%. The sequencing used PBMCs, collected around atezolizumab (anti-PD-L1) treatment. The origin of the receptors is a man in his sixties with urothelial cancer.

The J gene is TRBJ2-7, the V gene TRBV23-1; perhaps TRBD2 as D (6 bases). Being an ORF, TRBV23-1 has a function that is uncertain. The V gene lost 4 bases and the J gene lost 2 bases, with 15 bases spanning the gap. The CDR3 has 15 amino acids. The CDR3 loop reads CASSLLGAGTYEQYF. The CDR3 DNA is TGCGCCAGCAGTCTCCTAGGGGCGGGGACCTACGAGCAGTACTTC.

This clone was recorded once. This chain joins TRBV7-9 and TRBJ2-3; 7 bases are a match to TRBD2. Germline assignment: CDR1 SEHNR and CDR2 FQNEAQ (reference sequence). CDR3 length: 10 amino acids. Trimming cost V 8 bases and J 8 bases; bases outside gene matches: 1. The CDR3 region has the DNA TGTGCCAGCGGGGGGGGTACGCAGTATTTT. This encodes CASGGGTQYF.

This chain joins TRBV28 and TRBJ1-4; 7 nucleotides match TRBD1. Germline CDR1 is MDHEN and CDR2 is SYDVKM. The V gene end was trimmed by 3 bases and the J gene end by 8 bases; junction bases not matched to a gene: 6. This CDR3 contains 14 residues. This CDR3 reads CASSFFSGGEKLFF. The CDR3 DNA sequence: TGTGCCAGCAGTTTCTTCTCAGGGGGAGAAAAACTGTTTTTT.

This clone showed up just a few times. The gene calls are TRBV29-1 and TRBJ1-1; the match to TRBD1 covers 12 bases. The CDR3 extends over 15 amino acids. CDR1 and CDR2 from the germline V gene are SQVTM and ANQGSEA. J gave up 0 bases and V 3 bases, and 2 bases lay outside the gene matches. In nucleotides, the CDR3 is TGCAGCGTTGACGGGGACAGGGGGCTGAACACTGAAGCTTTCTTT. This gives the protein CSVDGDRGLNTEAFF.

The rearrangement uses TRBV6-1 and TRBJ2-1, with 8 bases aligning to TRBD2. Germline-derived CDR1 and CDR2 are MNHNS and SASEGT. This CDR3 is 15 amino acids long. J gave up 6 bases and V 0 bases, and 4 bases lay outside the gene matches. The chain's CDR3 is CASSEAGGRRNEQFF. The DNA of the CDR3 is TGTGCCAGCAGTGAAGCTGGCGGGAGGCGCAATGAGCAGTTCTTC.

The chain couples TRBV5-1 to TRBJ2-5; 10 bases are shared with TRBD2. The germline V gene has CDR1 SGHRS and CDR2 YFSETQ. The V and J ends lost 3 bases and 5 bases, in that order; junction bases with no gene match: 10. The CDR3 runs to 16 residues. The CDR3 coding sequence is TGCGCCAGCAGCTGGGGGTTAGCGGGGGGCCAGGAGACCCAGTACTTC. Encoded protein: CASSWGLAGGQETQYF.

V and J are TRBV5-4 and TRBJ2-5, with 7 bases identical to TRBD1. This CDR3 has 16 amino acids. The germline gives CDR1 SGHNT, CDR2 YYREEE (reference sequence). Unmatched junction bases numbered 9, after V lost 3 bases and J lost 1 base. The CDR3 DNA follows: TGTGCCAGCAGCTCATCGGGCAGGGGGAGCCAAGAGACCCAGTACTTC. It yields the protein CASSSSGRGSQETQYF.

The CDR3 sequence: CAWSKEREGRETQYF. The CDR3 nucleotides are TGTGCCTGGAGTAAGGAGCGGGAGGGCCGAGAGACCCAGTACTTC. The J gene is TRBJ2-5, the V gene TRBV30, with 10 bases fitting TRBD2. The CDR3 runs 15 residues. Trimming cost V 2 bases and J 4 bases; bases outside gene matches: 7. Germline assignment: CDR1 GTSNPN and CDR2 SVGIG (reference sequence).

The chain is built from TRBV5-1 and TRBJ2-3; TRBD1 is a possible D gene (5 bases). The CDR3 sequence is 14 residues long. Germline CDR1 reads SGHRS; CDR2 reads YFSETQ. With 6 bases removed from V and 0 bases from J, the gap between germline ends came to 11 bases. In DNA, the CDR3 is TGCGCCAGCACCGTAGACAGTAGCACAGATACGCAGTATTTT. Its protein is CASTVDSSTDTQYF.

CDR3 nucleotide sequence: TGCGCCAGCAGCTTGGACAGATTCACCTACGAGCAGTACTTC. Its protein product is CASSLDRFTYEQYF. V is TRBV5-1 and J is TRBJ2-7; D gene ambiguous. Germline lookup yields CDR1 SGHRS and CDR2 YFSETQ. This CDR3 has 14 residues. V was clipped by 0 bases and J by 2 bases, with 9 bases between them.

This sequence joins TRBV11-2 and TRBJ1-4; D not certain. The length of the CDR3 is 15 residues. Between the trimmed V and J ends, which lost 0 bases and 4 bases, there was a span of 9 bases. Germline V gene lookup returns CDR1 SGHAT and CDR2 FQNNGV. The CDR3 loop is CASSLDVWLNEKLFF. The CDR3 DNA follows: TGTGCCAGCAGCTTAGATGTGTGGCTTAATGAAAAACTGTTTTTT.

V and J are TRBV19 and TRBJ2-2, with D tentatively TRBD2 (7 bases). Germline-derived CDR1 and CDR2 are LNHDA and SQIVND (reference sequence). Deletions cut 7 bases from V and 4 bases from J, with 22 bases between. The CDR3 runs to 17 residues. The CDR3 nucleotides are TGTGCCAGTACCCATAGGGGGGGGGCGCAAGGCACCGGGGAGCTGTTTTTT. Residues: CASTHRGGAQGTGELFF.

J is TRBJ2-2 and V is TRBV11-2; 7 bases map to TRBD1. Germline-derived CDR1 and CDR2 are SGHAT and FQNNGV. The J segment lost 6 bases and the V segment lost 0 bases, leaving 7 bases of the junction unmatched. The CDR3 has 16 residues. The CDR3: CASSLDGVGGPGELFF. CDR3 DNA sequence: TGTGCCAGCAGCTTAGATGGAGTAGGGGGCCCCGGGGAGCTGTTTTTT.

This clone was counted between two and nine times. The V gene is TRBV20-1, the J gene TRBJ2-1; 9 bases match TRBD2. The CDR3 loop spans 11 amino acids. Germline assignment: CDR1 DFQATT and CDR2 SNEGSKA (reference sequence). CDR3 in amino acids: CRTSGQNEQFF. As DNA, the CDR3 is TGCAGGACTAGCGGCCAGAATGAGCAGTTCTTC.

This chain uses TRBV11-2 with TRBJ1-1, with 10 bases matching TRBD1. There are 16 residues in the CDR3. Germline V lookup: CDR1 SGHAT, CDR2 FQNNGV. J gave up 4 bases and V 2 bases, and 7 bases lay outside the gene matches. CDR3 in DNA: TGTGCCAGCAGCTTAAGGACAGGGGGTGGGGGCACTGAAGCTTTCTTT. This codes for CASSLRTGGGGTEAFF.

This sequence joins TRBV2 and TRBJ1-4; D unclear. Germline CDR1 reads SNHLY; CDR2 reads FYNNEI. The CDR3 length is 15 residues. Trimming left V 1 base short and J 4 bases short, with 10 bases between. DNA of the CDR3: TGTGCCAGCAGTGAAGGGAGTGCAGTTAATGAAAAACTGTTTTTT. Amino acid sequence: CASSEGSAVNEKLFF.

This sequence joins TRBV5-1 and TRBJ1-1; 8 nucleotides agree with TRBD1. CDR1 and CDR2 from the germline V gene are SGHRS and YFSETQ. The V segment lost 0 bases and the J segment 5 bases; nucleotides outside the gene matches: 3. The CDR3 is 14 residues long. DNA of the CDR3: TGCGCCAGCAGCTTGGGTCAGGGGGCGACTGAAGCTTTCTTT. Its translation is CASSLGQGATEAFF.

The chain recombines TRBV5-1 with TRBJ2-3, with 10 bases identical to TRBD2. There are 17 residues in the CDR3. V dropped 7 bases and J dropped 4; count of bases not matched to a gene: 15. The germline CDR1 and CDR2 sequences are SGHRS and YFSETQ. The CDR3 DNA is TGCGCCAGCTGGAGCAGCGGGAGGGAGGGGGTGCCAGATACGCAGTATTTT. Translating gives CASWSSGREGVPDTQYF.

In this sample, this clone turned up a few times. The chain links TRBV2 to TRBJ2-7, with 7 bases aligning to TRBD1. Germline V lookup: CDR1 SNHLY, CDR2 FYNNEI. This CDR3 has 13 residues. V dropped 4 bases and J dropped 3; count of bases not matched to a gene: 3. CDR3 region: CASSGRQGYEQYF. CDR3 bases: TGTGCCAGCAGTGGGCGACAGGGCTACGAGCAGTACTTC.

This chain joins TRBV21-1 and TRBJ1-2. TRBV21-1 is shown as a pseudogene. CDR3 length: 14 amino acids. CDR3 residues: CASSKGKADYGYTF. In DNA, the CDR3 is TGTGCCAGCAGCAAAGGGAAGGCGGACTATGGCTACACCTTC.

The chain joins TRBV4-1 to TRBJ2-2; no clear D gene. The CDR3 runs to 14 residues. V dropped 2 bases and J dropped 2 bases, with 6 bases sitting between them. The V gene's germline CDR1 is MGHRA and CDR2 YSYEKL. Here the CDR3 reads CASSQLTNTGELFF. As DNA, the CDR3 is TGCGCCAGCAGCCAACTCACTAACACCGGGGAGCTGTTTTTT.

The V and J genes are TRBV28 and TRBJ2-7; possibly TRBD1 for D (5 bases). Germline CDR1 MDHEN, CDR2 SYDVKM. This CDR3 has 14 residues. V dropped 2 bases and J dropped 5 bases, with 13 bases sitting between them. CDR3 nucleotide sequence: TGTGCCAGCAGTTTAGGTAGCAGGGTCCACGAGCAGTACTTC. Translating gives CASSLGSRVHEQYF.